These 27 T cell receptor beta chains were sequenced from one sample in a study of blood T cell repertoires in COVID-19. Using immunoSEQ multiplex PCR, the repertoire was profiled, and TCRdb retains in-frame clones only, with some absent. The data hold roughly 200,000 clones, with approximately 90% observed a single time. Input material: PBMCs or T cells enriched from blood (not recorded which). Source of these receptors: a man aged 25 to 45 who had recovered from COVID-19.

As to this clone: This CDR3 is also generated by other DNA sequences in the sample. The genes are TRBV29-1 and TRBJ1-1; D gene unclear. Germline values: CDR1 SQVTM, CDR2 ANQGSEA. This CDR3 contains 11 residues. V was clipped by 4 bases and J by 5 bases, with 8 bases between them. CDR3 nucleotides: TGCAGCGTTGGGGGAGGGACTGAAGCTTTCTTT. It codes for CSVGGGTEAFF.

The chain is built from TRBV27 and TRBJ2-1, with 7 bases that match TRBD2. Germline loops: CDR1 MNHEY, CDR2 SMNVEV (reference sequence). The CDR3 covers 16 residues. Trimming removed 6 bases from V and 2 bases from J; junction bases left unmatched: 10. Here the CDR3 reads CASRVTSVSTYNEQFF. The CDR3 DNA reads TGTGCCAGCAGAGTTACTAGCGTCTCGACCTACAATGAGCAGTTCTTC.

This rearrangement joins TRBV27 to TRBJ2-1; 7 nucleotides match TRBD2. CDR3 length equals 16 residues. CDR1 is MNHEY, CDR2 SMNVEV, per germline (reference sequence). Trimming removed 4 bases from V and 5 bases from J; junction bases left unmatched: 11. CDR3 coding DNA: TGTGCCAGCAGTTCCGGGGGGAGGGCCGCGAACAATGAGCAGTTCTTC. The encoded protein is CASSSGGRAANNEQFF.

This clone was counted a few times. This chain uses TRBV11-2 with TRBJ2-1; TRBD1 is a possible D gene (5 bases). In germline, CDR1 is SGHAT, CDR2 FQNNGV. The V end was cut by 0 bases, the J end by 3 bases, with 6 bases between. The CDR3 runs 14 residues. CDR3 loop: CASSLDDSYNEQFF. The CDR3 DNA reads as TGTGCCAGCAGCTTAGATGACAGCTACAATGAGCAGTTCTTC.

This clone was seen a few times. J is TRBJ1-1 and V is TRBV7-2; 10 bases line up with TRBD1. Germline CDR1 is SGHTA and CDR2 is FQGNSA. V gave up 3 bases and J gave up 0 bases; unmatched junction bases: 7. The CDR3 sequence is 17 residues long. The CDR3 region has the DNA TGTGCCAGCAGCTTCCGACAGGGGGCAGGACTGAACACTGAAGCTTTCTTT. Amino acid sequence: CASSFRQGAGLNTEAFF.

This clone has just one count. V gene TRBV3-1 (or the pseudogene TRBV3-2) combines with J gene TRBJ2-4; 8 nucleotides align to TRBD1. This CDR3 has 17 amino acids. CDR1 is LGHDT, CDR2 YNNKEL, per germline (reference sequence). J lost 0 bases, V lost 3 bases, and 7 bases had no gene match. CDR3 sequence: CASSHHRGTLAKNIQYF. Written as DNA, the CDR3 is TGTGCCAGCAGCCACCACAGGGGGACCCTAGCCAAAAACATTCAGTACTTC.

The chain carries TRBV30 and TRBJ2-1; 8 nucleotides align to TRBD2. The CDR3 runs 17 residues. Per the germline V gene, CDR1 is GTSNPN and CDR2 is SVGIG (reference sequence). V shed 0 bases and J 6 bases; nucleotides not matched to a gene: 13. The CDR3 DNA sequence: TGTGCCTGGAGTGTACCCTACGCCCAGCGGGGGCTCAATGAGCAGTTCTTC. It codes for CAWSVPYAQRGLNEQFF. The entire variable domain, with the rest obtained from reference TRBV30 and TRBJ2-1, is as follows: SQTIHQWPATLVQPVGSPLSLECTVEGTSNPNLYWYRQAAGRGLQLLFYSVGIGQISSEVPQNLSASRPQDRQFILSSKKLLLSDSGFYLCAWSVPYAQRGLNEQFFGPGTRLTVL.

A single count supports this clone. V gene TRBV5-1 combines with J gene TRBJ1-6; no reliable D call. CDR1 SGHRS and CDR2 YFSETQ come from the germline V gene. The CDR3 totals 17 residues. Trimming left V 4 bases short and J 1 base short, with 15 bases between. The CDR3 coding sequence is TGCGCCAGCAGCCCCTTCGGGGTGCAATCCTATAATTCACCCCTCCACTTT. It translates to CASSPFGVQSYNSPLHF.

The chain combines TRBV4-3 with TRBJ2-5; TRBD2 matches at 14 bases. Per the germline V gene, CDR1 is LGHNA and CDR2 is YSLEER. CDR3 length: 15 amino acids. V lost 4 bases, J lost 5 bases, and 3 bases stayed unmatched. The DNA for the CDR3 is TGCGCCAGCAGCCCGACTAGCGGGAGGGGGGAGACCCAGTACTTC. Residues: CASSPTSGRGETQYF.

The rearrangement joins TRBV30 to TRBJ1-2; D might be TRBD1 (6 bases). The ends were cut back, 0 bases at V and 2 bases at J, with 16 bases in the middle. The CDR3 has 16 residues. Germline CDR1 and CDR2: GTSNPN and SVGIG (reference sequence). CDR3 amino acids: CAWSVPGHWENYGYTF. In DNA form, the CDR3 reads TGTGCCTGGAGTGTTCCGGGACACTGGGAAAACTATGGCTACACCTTC. The variable domain in full, with the rest retrieved from reference TRBV30 and TRBJ1-2, is SQTIHQWPATLVQPVGSPLSLECTVEGTSNPNLYWYRQAAGRGLQLLFYSVGIGQISSEVPQNLSASRPQDRQFILSSKKLLLSDSGFYLCAWSVPGHWENYGYTFGSGTRLTVV.

J is TRBJ2-6 and V is TRBV5-4, with 7 positions matching TRBD1. The CDR3 is made up of 19 amino acids. Germline V gene sequence: CDR1 SGHNT, CDR2 YYREEE (reference sequence). V dropped 1 base and J dropped 0; count of bases not matched to a gene: 10. The DNA of the CDR3 is TGTGCCAGCAGCTTGCCCCGGACAGGTTTTAGCTCTGGGGCCAACGTCCTGACTTTC. Translating gives CASSLPRTGFSSGANVLTF.

The chain recombines TRBV6-1 with TRBJ2-1; 8 bases match TRBD2. The length of the CDR3 is 19 residues. Trimming at V came to 0 bases and at J to 2 bases, leaving 12 bases not matched to a gene. Germline V gives CDR1 MNHNS, CDR2 SASEGT. The CDR3 spells CASSEAFSGALKAYNEQFF. The CDR3 bases are TGTGCCAGCAGTGAAGCATTTAGCGGGGCATTGAAAGCCTACAATGAGCAGTTCTTC.

The chain combines TRBV29-1 with TRBJ2-2; 9 nucleotides agree with TRBD1. This CDR3 spans 14 amino acids. V shed 7 bases, J shed 4 bases, and the junction held 7 bases outside the gene matches. CDR1 and CDR2 (germline): SQVTM, ANQGSEA. For the CDR3, the DNA is TGCAGCGGACTGAAGGACAGGGGCACCGGGGAGCTGTTTTTT. Amino acids: CSGLKDRGTGELFF.

This chain connects TRBV5-1 to TRBJ2-5, with TRBD2 identical over 11 bases. Germline V gene data show CDR1 as SGHRS and CDR2 as YFSETQ. V lost 6 bases, J lost 5 bases, and 9 bases stayed unmatched. The CDR3 has 15 amino acids. In nucleotides, the CDR3 is TGCGCCAGCAAACCGACTAGCGGGATTGGGGAGACCCAGTACTTC. It encodes CASKPTSGIGETQYF.

The V gene is TRBV4-1, the J gene TRBJ2-1; tentatively, D is TRBD2 (6 bases). Germline CDR1 MGHRA, CDR2 YSYEKL. V lost 4 bases, J lost 8 bases, and 18 bases lay in between. This CDR3 region has 15 residues. Here the CDR3 DNA reads TGCGCCAGCAGCCTCATAGCGGCCGTGGGGGATGAGCAGTTCTTC. This sequence encodes CASSLIAAVGDEQFF.

As DNA, the CDR3 is TGTGCCAGCAGATCCGGACAGGGTGGAAACACCATATATTTT. Translated, it gives CASRSGQGGNTIYF. The rearrangement links TRBV7-2 to TRBJ1-3, with 8 bases aligning to TRBD1. The CDR3 extends over 14 amino acids. CDR1 and CDR2 (germline): SGHTA, FQGNSA. V shed 6 bases, J shed 3 bases, and the junction held 4 bases outside the gene matches.

The chain employs TRBV5-1 and TRBJ1-5; 8 bases align to TRBD1. Germline V gene data show CDR1 as SGHRS and CDR2 as YFSETQ. The CDR3 has 16 residues. Trimming cost V 0 bases and J 0 bases; bases outside gene matches: 2. CDR3 in amino acids: CASSLGQGNSNQPQHF. The CDR3 coding sequence is TGCGCCAGCAGCTTGGGACAGGGGAATAGCAATCAGCCCCAGCATTTT.

V gene TRBV7-2 combines with J gene TRBJ2-3, with TRBD2 matching 9 bases. This CDR3 region has 18 residues. The junction had 10 bases not matched to a gene; V was cut back by 3 bases and J by 0 bases. CDR1 is SGHTA and CDR2 is FQGNSA in the germline V gene. For the CDR3, the DNA is TGTGCCAGCAGCTTGGCCGGGCTAGCGGGGATTAGCACAGATACGCAGTATTTT. It is translated as CASSLAGLAGISTDTQYF.

This chain joins TRBV6-5 and TRBJ1-1; possible D gene TRBD1, 5 bases. The germline V gene has CDR1 MNHEY and CDR2 SVGAGI. The V end lost 0 bases, the J end lost 0 bases, and 8 bases lay between the germline ends. This CDR3 is 15 amino acids long. The CDR3 bases are TGTGCCAGCAGTTACTCGGGGCGATTGAACACTGAAGCTTTCTTT. Translation gives CASSYSGRLNTEAFF.

This clone was seen a few times. This chain joins TRBV24-1 and TRBJ2-1, with D possibly TRBD2 on 6 matching bases. Germline CDR1 is KGHDR and CDR2 is SFDVKD. With 0 bases removed from V and 5 bases from J, the gap between germline ends came to 7 bases. The CDR3 is 14 residues long. The CDR3 sequence is CATSDLWGDNEQFF. The CDR3 DNA follows: TGTGCCACCAGTGATTTGTGGGGGGACAATGAGCAGTTCTTC.

The genes are TRBV6-2 or TRBV6-3 and TRBJ2-5; 14 nucleotides align to TRBD2. Germline values: CDR1 MNHEY, CDR2 SVGEGT. V was pared by 1 base and J by 4 bases, with 14 bases of the junction left unmatched. This CDR3 has 20 amino acids. Here the CDR3 reads CASSYYPDSGLAGVGETQYF. CDR3 sequence (DNA): TGTGCCAGCAGTTACTACCCTGATTCGGGACTAGCGGGAGTCGGAGAGACCCAGTACTTC.

The chain employs TRBV10-3 and TRBJ2-4, with a tentative D call TRBD2 (6 bases). Between the trimmed V and J ends, which lost 1 base and 0 bases, there was a span of 13 bases. The CDR3 consists of 17 residues. CDR1 ENHRY and CDR2 SYGVKD come from the germline V gene. The CDR3 region has the DNA TGTGCCATCAGTGAGTTCACGGGGGTCTTAGCCAAAAACATTCAGTACTTC. It specifies CAISEFTGVLAKNIQYF.

The V gene is TRBV5-3, the J gene TRBJ1-6, with D hard to call. Being an ORF, TRBV5-3 has a function that is uncertain. The germline V and J ends were trimmed by 3 bases and 10 bases, with 14 bases remaining between them. The CDR3 spans 14 residues. The DNA for the CDR3 is TGTGCCAGAAGCTCCTCATGGCCCTCCTCACCCCTCCACTTT. It translates to CARSSSWPSSPLHF.

The rearrangement uses TRBV24-1 and TRBJ2-2; 7 bases match TRBD1. V gave up 4 bases and J gave up 5 bases; unmatched junction bases: 6. Germline V gives CDR1 KGHDR, CDR2 SFDVKD. The length of the CDR3 is 15 residues. The CDR3 region is CATSEPGQRTGELFF. DNA for the CDR3: TGTGCCACCAGTGAACCGGGACAGAGGACCGGGGAGCTGTTTTTT.

This sequence joins TRBV7-9 and TRBJ2-1; TRBD1 matches at 9 bases. The CDR3 length is 15 residues. In germline, CDR1 is SEHNR, CDR2 FQNEAQ (reference sequence). V shed 1 base and J 10 bases; nucleotides not matched to a gene: 8. The CDR3 DNA is TGTGCCAGCAGCTTAGGGACAGGGGTGCATATGGAGCAGTTCTTC. Translating it yields CASSLGTGVHMEQFF.

The genes are TRBV29-1 and TRBJ2-7; 10 nucleotides line up with TRBD1. The CDR3 has 13 amino acids. J gave up 5 bases and V 6 bases, and 7 bases lay outside the gene matches. The V gene's germline CDR1 is SQVTM and CDR2 ANQGSEA. CDR3 sequence: CSVLKGTGDEQYF. The DNA for the CDR3 is TGCAGCGTCTTAAAGGGGACAGGGGACGAGCAGTACTTC.

The chain carries TRBV4-3 and TRBJ2-2, with 10 bases that match TRBD1. The CDR3 runs 16 residues. CDR1 is LGHNA, CDR2 YSLEER, per germline. With 2 bases clipped from V and 6 bases from J, the junction kept 6 bases outside the gene matches. Here the CDR3 DNA reads TGCGCCAGCAGCCAACCGACAGGGGGCCCGGCCGGGGAGCTGTTTTTT. This encodes CASSQPTGGPAGELFF.